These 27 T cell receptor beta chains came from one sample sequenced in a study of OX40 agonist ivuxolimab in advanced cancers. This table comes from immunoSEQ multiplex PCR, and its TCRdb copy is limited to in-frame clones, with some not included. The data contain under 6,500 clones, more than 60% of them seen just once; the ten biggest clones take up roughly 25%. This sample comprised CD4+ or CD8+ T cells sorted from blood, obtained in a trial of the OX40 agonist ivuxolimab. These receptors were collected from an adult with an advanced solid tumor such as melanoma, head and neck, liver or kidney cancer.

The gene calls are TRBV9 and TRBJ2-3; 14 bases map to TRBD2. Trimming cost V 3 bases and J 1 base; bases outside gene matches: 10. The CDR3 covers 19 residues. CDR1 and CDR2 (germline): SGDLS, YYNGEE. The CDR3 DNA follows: TGTGCCAGCAGCGGATACGGGACGGGACTAGCGGGAGGCACAGATACGCAGTATTTT. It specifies CASSGYGTGLAGGTDTQYF. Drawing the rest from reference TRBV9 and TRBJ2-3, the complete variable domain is DSGVTQTPKHLITATGQRVTLRCSPRSGDLSVYWYQQSLDQGLQFLIQYYNGEERAKGNILERFSAQQFPDLHSELNLSSLELGDSALYFCASSGYGTGLAGGTDTQYFGPGTRLTVL.

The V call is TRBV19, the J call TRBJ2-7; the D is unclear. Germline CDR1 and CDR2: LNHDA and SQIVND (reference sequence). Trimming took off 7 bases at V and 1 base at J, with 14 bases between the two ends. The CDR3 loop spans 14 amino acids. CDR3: CASTPGGASYEQYF. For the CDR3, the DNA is TGTGCCAGTACCCCCGGCGGAGCTTCCTACGAGCAGTACTTC. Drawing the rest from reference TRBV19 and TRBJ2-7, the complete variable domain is DGGITQSPKYLFRKEGQNVTLSCEQNLNHDAMYWYRQDPGQGLRLIYYSQIVNDFQKGDIAEGYSVSREKKESFPLTVTSAQKNPTAFYLCASTPGGASYEQYFGPGTRLTVT.

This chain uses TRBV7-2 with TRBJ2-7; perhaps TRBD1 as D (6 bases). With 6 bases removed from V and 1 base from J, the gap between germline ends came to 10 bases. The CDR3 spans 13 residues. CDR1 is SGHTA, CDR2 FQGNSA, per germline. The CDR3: CASSTGPSYEQYF. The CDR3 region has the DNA TGTGCCAGCAGTACAGGGCCATCCTACGAGCAGTACTTC.

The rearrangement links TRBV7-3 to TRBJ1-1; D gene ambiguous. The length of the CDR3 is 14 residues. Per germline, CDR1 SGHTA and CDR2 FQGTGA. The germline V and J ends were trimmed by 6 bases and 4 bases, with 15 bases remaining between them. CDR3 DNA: TGTGCCAGCAGACCTAATTCGGACGGCACTGAAGCTTTCTTT. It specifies CASRPNSDGTEAFF.

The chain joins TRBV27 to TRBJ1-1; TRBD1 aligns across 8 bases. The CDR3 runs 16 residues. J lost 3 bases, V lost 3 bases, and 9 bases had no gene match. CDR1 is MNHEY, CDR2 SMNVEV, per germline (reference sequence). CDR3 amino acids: CASSFSWDRPDTEAFF. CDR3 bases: TGTGCCAGCAGTTTCTCTTGGGACAGGCCAGACACTGAAGCTTTCTTT.

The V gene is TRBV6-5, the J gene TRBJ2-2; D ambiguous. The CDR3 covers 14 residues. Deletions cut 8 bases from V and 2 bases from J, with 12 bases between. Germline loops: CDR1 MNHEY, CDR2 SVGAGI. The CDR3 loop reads CASLGSDNTGELFF. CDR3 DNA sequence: TGTGCCAGCTTGGGAAGCGACAACACCGGGGAGCTGTTTTTT.

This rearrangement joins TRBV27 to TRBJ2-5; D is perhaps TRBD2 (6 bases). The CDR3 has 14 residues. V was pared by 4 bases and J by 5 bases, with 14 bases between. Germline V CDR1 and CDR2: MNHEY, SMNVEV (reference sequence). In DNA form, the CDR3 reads TGTGCCAGCAGTTCGTGGAGGGCCGACGAGACCCAGTACTTC. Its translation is CASSSWRADETQYF.

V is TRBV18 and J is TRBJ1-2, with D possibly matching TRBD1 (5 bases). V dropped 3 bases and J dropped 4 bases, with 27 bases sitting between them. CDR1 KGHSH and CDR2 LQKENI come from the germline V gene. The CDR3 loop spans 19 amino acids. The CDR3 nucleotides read TGTGCCAGCTCACCCTATCGACCGGAGAGGGGAGGCTCCGGCTATGGCTACACCTTC. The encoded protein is CASSPYRPERGGSGYGYTF.

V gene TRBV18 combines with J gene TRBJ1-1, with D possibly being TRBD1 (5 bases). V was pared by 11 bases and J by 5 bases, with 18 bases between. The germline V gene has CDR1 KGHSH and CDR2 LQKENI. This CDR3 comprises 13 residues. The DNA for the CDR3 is TGTGCCGGACAACCGGGGGGGGGAACTGAAGCTTTCTTT. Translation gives CAGQPGGGTEAFF.

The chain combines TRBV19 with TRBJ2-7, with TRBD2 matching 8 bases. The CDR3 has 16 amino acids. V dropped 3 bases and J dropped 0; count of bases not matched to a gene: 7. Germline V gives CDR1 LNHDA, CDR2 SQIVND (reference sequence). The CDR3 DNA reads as TGTGCCAGTAGTATTAAGAGCGGGGGCTACTCCTACGAGCAGTACTTC. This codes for CASSIKSGGYSYEQYF.

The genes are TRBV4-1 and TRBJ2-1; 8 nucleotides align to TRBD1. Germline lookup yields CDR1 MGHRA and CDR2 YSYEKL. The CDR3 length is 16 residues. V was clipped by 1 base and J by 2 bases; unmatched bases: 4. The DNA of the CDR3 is TGCGCCAGCAGCCAAGGGAGGACAGGGCCCTACAATGAGCAGTTCTTC. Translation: CASSQGRTGPYNEQFF.

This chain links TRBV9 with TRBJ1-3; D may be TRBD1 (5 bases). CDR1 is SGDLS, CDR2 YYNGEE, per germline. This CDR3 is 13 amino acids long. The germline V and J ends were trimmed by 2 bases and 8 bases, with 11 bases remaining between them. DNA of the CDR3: TGTGCCAGCAGCGTGGGCGGGGCGGACACCATATATTTT. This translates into CASSVGGADTIYF. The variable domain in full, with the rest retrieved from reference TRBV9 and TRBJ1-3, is DSGVTQTPKHLITATGQRVTLRCSPRSGDLSVYWYQQSLDQGLQFLIQYYNGEERAKGNILERFSAQQFPDLHSELNLSSLELGDSALYFCASSVGGADTIYFGEGSWLTVV.

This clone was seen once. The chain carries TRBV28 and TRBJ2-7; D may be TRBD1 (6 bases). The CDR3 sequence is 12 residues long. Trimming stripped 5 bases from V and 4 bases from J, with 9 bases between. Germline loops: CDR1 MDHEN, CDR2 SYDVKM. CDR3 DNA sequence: TGTGCCAGCAGTATGCAGGGGTACGAGCAGTACTTC. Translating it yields CASSMQGYEQYF. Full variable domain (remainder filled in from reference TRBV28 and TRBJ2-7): DVKVTQSSRYLVKRTGEKVFLECVQDMDHENMFWYRQDPGLGLRLIYFSYDVKMKEKGDIPEGYSVSREKKERFSLILESASTNQTSMYLCASSMQGYEQYFGPGTRLTVT.

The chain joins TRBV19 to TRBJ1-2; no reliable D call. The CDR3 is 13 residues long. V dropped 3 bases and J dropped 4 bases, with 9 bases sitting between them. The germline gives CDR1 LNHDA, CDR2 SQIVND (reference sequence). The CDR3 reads CASSISILYGYTF. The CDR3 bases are TGTGCCAGTAGTATCAGTATCCTCTATGGCTACACCTTC.

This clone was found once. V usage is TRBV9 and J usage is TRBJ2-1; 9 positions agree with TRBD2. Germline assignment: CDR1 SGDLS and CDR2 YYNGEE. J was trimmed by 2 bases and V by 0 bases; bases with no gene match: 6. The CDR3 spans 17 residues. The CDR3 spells CASSVEGSGSTYNEQFF. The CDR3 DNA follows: TGTGCCAGCAGCGTAGAGGGTAGCGGGAGTACCTACAATGAGCAGTTCTTC.

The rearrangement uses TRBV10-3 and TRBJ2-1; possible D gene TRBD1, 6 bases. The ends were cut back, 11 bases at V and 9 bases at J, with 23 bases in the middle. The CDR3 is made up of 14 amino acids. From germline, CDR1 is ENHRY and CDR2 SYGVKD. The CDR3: CASMMGQGRGEQFF. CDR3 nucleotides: TGTGCCTCGATGATGGGGCAGGGCAGGGGTGAGCAGTTCTTC.

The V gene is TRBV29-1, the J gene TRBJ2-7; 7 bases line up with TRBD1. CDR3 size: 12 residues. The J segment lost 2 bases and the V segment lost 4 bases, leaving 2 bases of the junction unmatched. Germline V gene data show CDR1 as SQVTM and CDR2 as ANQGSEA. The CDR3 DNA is TGCAGCGTTGGTACAGGGGCCTACGAGCAGTACTTC. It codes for CSVGTGAYEQYF.

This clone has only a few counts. This CDR3 reads CASSLWQGNNNSPLHF. Here the CDR3 DNA reads TGTGCCAGCAGTTTATGGCAGGGAAATAATAATTCACCCCTCCACTTT. The chain links TRBV28 to TRBJ1-6; D possibly corresponds to TRBD1 (5 bases). Germline values: CDR1 MDHEN, CDR2 SYDVKM. Trimming took 0 bases from V and 5 from J, leaving 11 bases between them. This CDR3 comprises 16 residues.

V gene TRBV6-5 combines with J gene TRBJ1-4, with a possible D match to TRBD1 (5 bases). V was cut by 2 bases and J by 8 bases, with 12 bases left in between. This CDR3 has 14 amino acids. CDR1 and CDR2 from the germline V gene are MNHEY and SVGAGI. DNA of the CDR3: TGTGCCAGCAGTTACACCGGGACTGTGGAAAAACTGTTTTTT. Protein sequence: CASSYTGTVEKLFF.

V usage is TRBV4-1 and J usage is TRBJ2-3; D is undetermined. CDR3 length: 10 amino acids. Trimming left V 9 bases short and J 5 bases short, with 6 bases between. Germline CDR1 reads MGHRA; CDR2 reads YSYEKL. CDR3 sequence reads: CASLGDTQYF. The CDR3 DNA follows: TGCGCCAGTTTAGGAGATACGCAGTATTTT.

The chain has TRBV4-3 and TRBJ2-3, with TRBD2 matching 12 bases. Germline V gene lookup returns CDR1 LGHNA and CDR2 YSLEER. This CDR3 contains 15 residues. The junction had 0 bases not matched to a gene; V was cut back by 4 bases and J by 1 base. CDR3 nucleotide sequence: TGCGCCAGCAGCCGACTAGCGGGGGGCACAGATACGCAGTATTTT. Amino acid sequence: CASSRLAGGTDTQYF.

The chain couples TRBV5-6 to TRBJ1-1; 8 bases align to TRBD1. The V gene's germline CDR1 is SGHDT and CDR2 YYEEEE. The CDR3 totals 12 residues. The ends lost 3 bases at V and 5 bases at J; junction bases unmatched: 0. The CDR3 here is CASSWTGTEAFF. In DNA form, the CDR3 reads TGTGCCAGCAGCTGGACAGGGACTGAAGCTTTCTTT.

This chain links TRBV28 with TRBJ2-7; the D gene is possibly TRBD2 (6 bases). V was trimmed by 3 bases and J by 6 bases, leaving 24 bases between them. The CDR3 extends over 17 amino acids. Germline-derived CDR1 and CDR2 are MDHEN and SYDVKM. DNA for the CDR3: TGTGCCAGCAGTTTCCCCTCGGCGGACTATCCCCCGCCCGAGCAGTACTTC. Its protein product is CASSFPSADYPPPEQYF.

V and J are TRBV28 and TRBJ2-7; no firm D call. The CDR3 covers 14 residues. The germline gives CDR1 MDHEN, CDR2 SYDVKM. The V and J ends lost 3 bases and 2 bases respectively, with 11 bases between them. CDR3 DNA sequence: TGTGCCAGCAGTTTGTTACAGTCAACCTACGAGCAGTACTTC. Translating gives CASSLLQSTYEQYF.

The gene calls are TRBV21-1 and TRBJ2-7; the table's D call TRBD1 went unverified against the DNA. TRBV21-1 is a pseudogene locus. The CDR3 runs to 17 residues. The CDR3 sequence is CASRKPSEGTGTGEQYF. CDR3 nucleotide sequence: TGTGCCAGCAGAAAACCTTCGGAGGGGACAGGGACCGGCGAGCAGTACTTC.

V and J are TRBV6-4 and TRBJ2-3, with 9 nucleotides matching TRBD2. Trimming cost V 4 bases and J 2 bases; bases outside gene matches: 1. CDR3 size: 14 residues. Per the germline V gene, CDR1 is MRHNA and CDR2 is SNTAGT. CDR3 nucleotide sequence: TGTGCCAGCAGTGGCGGGGGGGCCACAGATACGCAGTATTTT. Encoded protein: CASSGGGATDTQYF.

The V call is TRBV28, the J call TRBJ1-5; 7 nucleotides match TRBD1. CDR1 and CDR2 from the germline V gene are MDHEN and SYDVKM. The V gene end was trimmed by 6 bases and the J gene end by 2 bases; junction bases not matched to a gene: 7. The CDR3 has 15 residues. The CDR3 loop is CASRTTGEGNQPQHF. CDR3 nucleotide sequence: TGTGCCAGCAGGACCACAGGGGAGGGCAATCAGCCCCAGCATTTT.